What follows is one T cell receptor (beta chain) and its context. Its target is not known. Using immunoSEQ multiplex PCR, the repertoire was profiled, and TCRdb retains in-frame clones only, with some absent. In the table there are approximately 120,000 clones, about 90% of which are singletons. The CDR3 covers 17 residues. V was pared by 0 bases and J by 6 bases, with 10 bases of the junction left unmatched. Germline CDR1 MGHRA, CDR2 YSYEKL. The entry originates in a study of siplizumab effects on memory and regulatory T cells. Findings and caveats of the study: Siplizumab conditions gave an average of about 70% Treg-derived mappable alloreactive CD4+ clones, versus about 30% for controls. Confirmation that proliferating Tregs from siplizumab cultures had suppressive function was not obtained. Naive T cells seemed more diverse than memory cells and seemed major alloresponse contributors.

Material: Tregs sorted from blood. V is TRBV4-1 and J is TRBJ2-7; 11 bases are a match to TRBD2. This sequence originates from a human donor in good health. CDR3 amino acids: CASSQDPTSGERGEQYF. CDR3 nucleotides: TGCGCCAGCAGCCAAGATCCGACTAGCGGGGAACGGGGCGAGCAGTACTTC.